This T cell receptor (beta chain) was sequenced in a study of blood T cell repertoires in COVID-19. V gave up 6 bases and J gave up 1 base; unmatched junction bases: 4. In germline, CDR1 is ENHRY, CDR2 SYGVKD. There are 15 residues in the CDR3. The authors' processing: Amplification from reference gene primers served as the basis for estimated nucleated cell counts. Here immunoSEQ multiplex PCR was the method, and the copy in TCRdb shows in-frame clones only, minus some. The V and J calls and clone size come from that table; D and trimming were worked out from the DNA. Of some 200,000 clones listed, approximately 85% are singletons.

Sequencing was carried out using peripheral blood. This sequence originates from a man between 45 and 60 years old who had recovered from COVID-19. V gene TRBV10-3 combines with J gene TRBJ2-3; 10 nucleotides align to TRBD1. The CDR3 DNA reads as TGTGCCATCAGCGGCGGGACAGGGGGCACAGATACGCAGTATTTT. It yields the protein CAISGGTGGTDTQYF.